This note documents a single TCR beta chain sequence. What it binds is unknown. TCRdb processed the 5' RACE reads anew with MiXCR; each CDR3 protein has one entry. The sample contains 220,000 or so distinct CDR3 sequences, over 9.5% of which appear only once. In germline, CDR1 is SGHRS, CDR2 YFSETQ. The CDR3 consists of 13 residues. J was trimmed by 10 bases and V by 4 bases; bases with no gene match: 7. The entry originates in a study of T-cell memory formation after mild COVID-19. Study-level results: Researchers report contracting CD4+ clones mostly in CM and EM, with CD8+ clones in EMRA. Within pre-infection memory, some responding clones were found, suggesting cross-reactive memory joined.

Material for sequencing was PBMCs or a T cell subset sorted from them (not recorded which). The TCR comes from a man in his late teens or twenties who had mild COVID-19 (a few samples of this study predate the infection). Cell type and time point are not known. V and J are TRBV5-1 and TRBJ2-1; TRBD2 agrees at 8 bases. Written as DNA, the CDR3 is TGCGCCAGCAGCCAAGACCCGGGAGGGGAGCAGTTCTTC. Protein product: CASSQDPGGEQFF.